Listed below are T cell receptor beta chains from one sample, sequenced in a study of shared clonotypes between healthy human individuals. The method was immunoSEQ multiplex PCR; TCRdb's version includes in-frame clones alone and lacks a portion of them. This sample yields 2 million to 2.5 million clones, of which 90% to 95% are seen a single time; 0.39% belongs to the top ten. The sequenced sample consisted of naive CD4+ T cells from PBMCs. These receptors originate from a man between 18 and 29 years old in good health. Some clones in this sample may be carry-over from other donors' samples. The CDR3 runs from the conserved cysteine through the conserved F or W.

J gene: TRBJ2-4
V gene: TRBV18
CDR3 protein: CARSPGTTAPLAKNIQYF

J gene: TRBJ2-7
V gene: TRBV28
CDR3 protein: CASSWDTTYEQYF

J gene: TRBJ1-2
V gene: TRBV5-1
CDR3 protein: CASSLRAMEDGYTF

J gene: TRBJ1-1
V gene: TRBV28
CDR3 protein: CASNQSGRSNTEAFF

J gene: TRBJ1-4
V gene: TRBV4-3
CDR3 protein: CASSPGGTGRELFF

J gene: TRBJ2-2
V gene: TRBV30
CDR3 protein: CAWSENTGTGKTGELFF

J gene: TRBJ2-3
V gene: TRBV27
CDR3 protein: CASSFLARTDTQYF

J gene: TRBJ2-7
V gene: TRBV28
CDR3 protein: CASKNQEGTYEQYF

J gene: TRBJ2-5
V gene: TRBV5-1
CDR3 protein: CASSRGQGGETQYF

J gene: TRBJ2-2
V gene: TRBV12-5
CDR3 protein: CASGVFGEDYRELFF

J gene: TRBJ2-3
V gene: TRBV5-6
CDR3 protein: CASSTGLITDTQYF

J gene: TRBJ2-6
V gene: TRBV9
CDR3 protein: CASSVGSGANVLTF

J gene: TRBJ2-3
V gene: TRBV27
CDR3 protein: CASSGNTDTQYF

J gene: TRBJ2-7
V gene: TRBV28
CDR3 protein: CASTSQGFYEQYF

J gene: TRBJ1-2
V gene: TRBV6-1
CDR3 protein: CASSGAGNYGYTF